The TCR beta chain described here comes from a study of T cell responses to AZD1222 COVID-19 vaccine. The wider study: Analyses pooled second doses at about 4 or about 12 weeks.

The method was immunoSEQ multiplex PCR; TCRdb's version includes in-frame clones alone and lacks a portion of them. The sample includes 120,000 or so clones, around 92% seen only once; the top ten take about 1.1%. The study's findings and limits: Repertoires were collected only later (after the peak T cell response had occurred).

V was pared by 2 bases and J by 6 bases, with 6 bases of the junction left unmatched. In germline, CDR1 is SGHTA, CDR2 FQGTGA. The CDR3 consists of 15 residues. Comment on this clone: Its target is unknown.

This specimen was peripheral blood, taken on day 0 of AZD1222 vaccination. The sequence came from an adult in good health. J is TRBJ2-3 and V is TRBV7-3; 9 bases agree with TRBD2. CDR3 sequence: CASSLGGLAWDTQYF. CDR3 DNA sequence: TGTGCCAGCAGCTTAGGGGGACTAGCTTGGGATACGCAGTATTTT.